Below, 12 T cell receptor beta chains from the same sample are listed, as sequenced in a study of cytotoxic CD8 clonotypes in ibrutinib-treated CLL (dated by TCRdb to the early 2020s). The library came from the immunoSEQ multiplex PCR assay. TCRdb re-hosts the immuneACCESS table, in-frame sequences only. Its copies lack some clones; in the studies checked, an unresolved V gene accounts for under half of them, and the cause for the rest is not known. The sample records about 50,000 clones, around 78% of which are singletons. The ten largest account for roughly 22% of the sample. Explained via the paper, the time point label denotes: approximately 25 months on ibrutinib. The material was PBMCs, obtained after 24 months of ibrutinib treatment. The receptors derive from a human donor with chronic lymphocytic leukemia.

The chain uses TRBV5-4 and TRBJ2-5; no firm D call. This CDR3 spans 12 amino acids. Germline CDR1 is SGHNT and CDR2 is YYREEE (reference sequence). V was pared by 3 bases and J by 5 bases, with 8 bases between. The CDR3 DNA follows: TGTGCCAGCAGCTCGGACGCGGAGACCCAGTACTTC. Translation gives CASSSDAETQYF.

This clone showed up just a few times. The gene calls are TRBV6-5 and TRBJ2-3, with TRBD1 as a possible D gene (6 bases). Germline values: CDR1 MNHEY, CDR2 SVGAGI. This CDR3 contains 14 residues. Trimming removed 8 bases from V and 3 bases from J, with 15 bases in between. The CDR3 loop reads CASGARRGTDTQYF. For the CDR3, the DNA is TGTGCCAGCGGGGCGCGCAGGGGAACAGATACGCAGTATTTT.

This clone was observed once. The V call is TRBV5-1, the J call TRBJ2-5, with TRBD1 matching over 8 bases. V shed 4 bases and J 2 bases; nucleotides not matched to a gene: 10. The CDR3 consists of 16 residues. Germline loops: CDR1 SGHRS, CDR2 YFSETQ. The CDR3 sequence: CASSAPVQGGQETQYF. The CDR3 DNA follows: TGCGCCAGCAGCGCCCCGGTACAGGGGGGTCAAGAGACCCAGTACTTC.

V is TRBV9 and J is TRBJ2-2; the D is unclear. V lost 1 base to trimming and J lost 1 base, with 2 bases between them. Germline V gene lookup returns CDR1 SGDLS and CDR2 YYNGEE. CDR3 length: 13 amino acids. CDR3 coding DNA: TGTGCCAGCAGCGTATGGAACACCGGGGAGCTGTTTTTT. Residues: CASSVWNTGELFF.

This chain connects TRBV30 to TRBJ2-5; D possibly uses TRBD1 or TRBD2 (6 bases each). The V gene lost 0 bases and the J gene lost 4 bases, with 12 bases spanning the gap. The CDR3 contains 14 residues. Germline V gene lookup returns CDR1 GTSNPN and CDR2 SVGIG (reference sequence). The CDR3 sequence is CAWSVSGAGETQYF. As DNA, the CDR3 is TGTGCCTGGAGTGTTTCGGGGGCTGGAGAGACCCAGTACTTC. The full variable domain, in which reference TRBV30 and TRBJ2-5 provide the parts outside the CDR3, is SQTIHQWPATLVQPVGSPLSLECTVEGTSNPNLYWYRQAAGRGLQLLFYSVGIGQISSEVPQNLSASRPQDRQFILSSKKLLLSDSGFYLCAWSVSGAGETQYFGPGTRLLVL.

This chain connects TRBV19 to TRBJ2-7, with 10 bases that match TRBD2. Trimming removed 5 bases from V and 1 base from J; junction bases left unmatched: 8. From germline, CDR1 is LNHDA and CDR2 SQIVND (reference sequence). This CDR3 has 16 residues. CDR3 nucleotides: TGTGCCAGTAGTTCCGTAGCGGGAGGACCATCCTACGAGCAGTACTTC. The encoded protein is CASSSVAGGPSYEQYF. The full variable domain, in which reference TRBV19 and TRBJ2-7 provide the parts outside the CDR3, is DGGITQSPKYLFRKEGQNVTLSCEQNLNHDAMYWYRQDPGQGLRLIYYSQIVNDFQKGDIAEGYSVSREKKESFPLTVTSAQKNPTAFYLCASSSVAGGPSYEQYFGPGTRLTVT.

The gene calls are TRBV5-5 and TRBJ2-5; D unclear. The CDR3 length is 13 residues. Germline CDR1 reads SGHKS; CDR2 reads YYEKEE (reference sequence). Trimming shortened V by 2 bases and J by 3 bases, and 8 bases separated the two germline ends. The CDR3 loop reads CASSFGQKETQYF. The CDR3 nucleotides read TGTGCCAGCAGCTTCGGTCAGAAAGAGACCCAGTACTTC.

V gene TRBV7-3 combines with J gene TRBJ1-2; TRBD1 aligns across 11 bases. J gave up 8 bases and V 5 bases, and 7 bases lay outside the gene matches. This CDR3 comprises 14 residues. In germline, CDR1 is SGHTA, CDR2 FQGTGA. In DNA, the CDR3 is TGTGCCAGCAGCCGGACAGGGGGCTCTTTCGGCTACACCTTC. Protein sequence: CASSRTGGSFGYTF.

The chain employs TRBV9 and TRBJ2-7, with D possibly matching TRBD2 (5 bases). Trimming stripped 3 bases from V and 2 bases from J, with 12 bases between. Germline V gives CDR1 SGDLS, CDR2 YYNGEE. This CDR3 is built from 14 residues. CDR3 DNA: TGTGCCAGCAGCGAGTCCCAGCGGACCTACGAGCAGTACTTC. This encodes CASSESQRTYEQYF.

CDR3 residues: CASSYPGRYEQYF. DNA for the CDR3: TGTGCCAGTAGTTATCCGGGGAGGTACGAGCAGTACTTC. The J gene is TRBJ2-7, the V gene TRBV19; D perhaps matches TRBD2 (6 bases). V was clipped by 5 bases and J by 4 bases, with 12 bases between them. The CDR3 loop spans 13 amino acids. The germline V gene encodes CDR1 LNHDA and CDR2 SQIVND (reference sequence). The full variable domain, completed using reference TRBV19 and TRBJ2-7, is DGGITQSPKYLFRKEGQNVTLSCEQNLNHDAMYWYRQDPGQGLRLIYYSQIVNDFQKGDIAEGYSVSREKKESFPLTVTSAQKNPTAFYLCASSYPGRYEQYFGPGTRLTVT.

This chain links TRBV30 with TRBJ2-3; tentative D call: TRBD1 (6 bases). From germline, CDR1 is GTSNPN and CDR2 SVGIG (reference sequence). Trimming cost V 3 bases and J 1 base, with 17 bases left between them. The CDR3 consists of 16 residues. The CDR3 DNA follows: TGTGCCTGGAGCGCCTACAGGGCTCCTCGCACAGATACGCAGTATTTT. It codes for CAWSAYRAPRTDTQYF.

V is TRBV2 and J is TRBJ1-1, with D possibly being TRBD1 (6 bases). The germline V gene has CDR1 SNHLY and CDR2 FYNNEI. The germline V and J ends were trimmed by 6 bases and 0 bases, with 14 bases remaining between them. CDR3 length: 15 amino acids. This chain's CDR3 is CASRGATGLNTEAFF. The CDR3 region has the DNA TGTGCCAGCAGGGGAGCGACAGGCCTGAACACTGAAGCTTTCTTT.